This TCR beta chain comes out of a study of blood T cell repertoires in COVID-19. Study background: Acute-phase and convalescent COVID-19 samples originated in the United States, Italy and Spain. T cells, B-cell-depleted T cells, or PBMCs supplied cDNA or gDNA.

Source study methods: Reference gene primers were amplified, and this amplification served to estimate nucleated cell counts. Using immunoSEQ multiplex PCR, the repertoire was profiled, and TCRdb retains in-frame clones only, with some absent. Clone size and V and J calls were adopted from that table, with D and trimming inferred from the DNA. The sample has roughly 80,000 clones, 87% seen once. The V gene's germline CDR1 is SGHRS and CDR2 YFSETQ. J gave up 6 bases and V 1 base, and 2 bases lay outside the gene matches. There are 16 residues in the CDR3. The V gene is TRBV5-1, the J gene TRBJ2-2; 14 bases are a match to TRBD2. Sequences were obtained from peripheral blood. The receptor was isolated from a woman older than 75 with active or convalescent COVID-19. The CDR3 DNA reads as TGCGCCAGCAGCTTGCGACTAGCGGGGGGGGCCGGGGAGCTGTTTTTT. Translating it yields CASSLRLAGGAGELFF.